This T cell receptor (beta chain) was observed in a study of neurological immune-mediated disorders. Study-wide points: The study found the most TCR clonal expansion in HTLV-1-associated myelopathy and the least in multiple sclerosis, below healthy controls.

This clonotype was found many times. As yet, its antigen is unknown. TCRdb recomputed calls from the 5' RACE reads with MiXCR, one row per CDR3 protein. The data contain 70,000 to 95,000 distinct CDR3 sequences, about a sixth of them singletons. CDR1 and CDR2 (germline): WNHNN, SYGVQD (reference sequence). CDR3 size: 16 residues. With 6 bases clipped from V and 8 bases from J, the junction kept 13 bases outside the gene matches. The gene calls are TRBV10-1 and TRBJ2-1, with 10 bases aligning to TRBD1. This TCR came from a woman aged 35 to 49 in good health. Source material: PBMCs. The CDR3 bases are TGCGCCAGCAGCTACACCCGGGACAGGGGTCTATATGAGCAGTTCTTC. Protein product: CASSYTRDRGLYEQFF.